The 5 T cell receptor beta chains below all came from one sample that was sequenced in a study of blood T cell repertoires in COVID-19. Some clones are missing from TCRdb's copy, which holds only in-frame ones; the method was immunoSEQ multiplex PCR. In the table there are about 88,000 clones, less than 95% of which are singletons. Specimen: peripheral blood. These receptors all stem from a man younger than 30 with COVID-19, enrolled during active disease.

The genes are TRBV5-1 and TRBJ1-2; 7 bases match TRBD1. This CDR3 comprises 15 residues. From germline, CDR1 is SGHRS and CDR2 YFSETQ. Unmatched junction bases numbered 6, after V lost 4 bases and J lost 0 bases. CDR3 in amino acids: CASSSRQGANYGYTF. The CDR3 nucleotides are TGCGCCAGCAGCAGTAGACAGGGCGCTAACTATGGCTACACCTTC.

The chain is built from TRBV7-9 and TRBJ1-1; D not certain. V lost 5 bases and J 5 bases, leaving 12 bases between the germline ends. CDR1 and CDR2 (germline): SEHNR, FQNEAQ (reference sequence). CDR3 length: 13 residues. This chain's CDR3 is CASSPTGRTEAFF. CDR3 bases: TGTGCCAGCAGCCCAACGGGGAGGACTGAAGCTTTCTTT.

This chain links TRBV11-2 with TRBJ2-7, with 10 positions matching TRBD2. Germline CDR1 and CDR2: SGHAT and FQNNGV. V dropped 4 bases and J dropped 0; count of bases not matched to a gene: 6. The CDR3 has 16 residues. The CDR3 nucleotides are TGTGCCAGCAGCTACGGACTAGCGGACAGCTCCTACGAGCAGTACTTC. As protein: CASSYGLADSSYEQYF. Using reference TRBV11-2 and TRBJ2-7 for the parts outside the CDR3, the full variable domain is EAGVAQSPRYKIIEKRQSVAFWCNPISGHATLYWYQQILGQGPKLLIQFQNNGVVDDSQLPKDRFSAERLKGVDSTLKIQPAKLEDSAVYLCASSYGLADSSYEQYFGPGTRLTVT.

The gene calls are TRBV9 and TRBJ2-6; D might be TRBD1 (6 bases). Between the trimmed V and J ends, which lost 0 bases and 9 bases, there was a span of 10 bases. The CDR3 has 14 residues. Germline-derived CDR1 and CDR2 are SGDLS and YYNGEE. CDR3 sequence reads: CASSVGSRGNVLTF. The CDR3 DNA is TGTGCCAGCAGCGTAGGCTCCAGGGGCAACGTCCTGACTTTC.

The rearrangement links TRBV28 to TRBJ2-7, with D unclear. In germline, CDR1 is MDHEN, CDR2 SYDVKM. The V gene lost 3 bases and the J gene lost 3 bases, with 6 bases spanning the gap. The CDR3 totals 12 residues. CDR3 DNA sequence: TGTGCCAGCAGTTTGCCCTACTACGAGCAGTACTTC. It translates to CASSLPYYEQYF.